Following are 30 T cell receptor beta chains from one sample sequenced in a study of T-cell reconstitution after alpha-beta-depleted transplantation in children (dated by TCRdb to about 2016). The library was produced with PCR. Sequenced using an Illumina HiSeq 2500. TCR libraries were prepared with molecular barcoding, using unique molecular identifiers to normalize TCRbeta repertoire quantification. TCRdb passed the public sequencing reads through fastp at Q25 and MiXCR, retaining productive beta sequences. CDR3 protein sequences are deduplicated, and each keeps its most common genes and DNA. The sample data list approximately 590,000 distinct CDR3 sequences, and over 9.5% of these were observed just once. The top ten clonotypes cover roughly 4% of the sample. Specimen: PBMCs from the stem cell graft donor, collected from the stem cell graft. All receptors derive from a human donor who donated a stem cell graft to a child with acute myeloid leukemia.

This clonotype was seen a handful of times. Written as DNA, the CDR3 is TGCGCCAGCAGCAAGGGACAGGGTAATGAAAAACTGTTTTTT. Its protein product is CASSKGQGNEKLFF. The gene calls are TRBV5-1 and TRBJ1-4; 9 bases agree with TRBD1. Trimming cost V 4 bases and J 4 bases; bases outside gene matches: 2. The CDR3 loop spans 14 amino acids. Germline CDR1 is SGHRS and CDR2 is YFSETQ.

In DNA, the CDR3 is TGTGCCAGCACCCTACAAAGCGGGACCTACGAGCAGTACTTC. It yields the protein CASTLQSGTYEQYF. The rearrangement uses TRBV7-2 and TRBJ2-7, with TRBD2 identical over 7 bases. The CDR3 is 14 residues long. V was clipped by 7 bases and J by 2 bases; unmatched bases: 8. The germline V gene has CDR1 SGHTA and CDR2 FQGNSA.

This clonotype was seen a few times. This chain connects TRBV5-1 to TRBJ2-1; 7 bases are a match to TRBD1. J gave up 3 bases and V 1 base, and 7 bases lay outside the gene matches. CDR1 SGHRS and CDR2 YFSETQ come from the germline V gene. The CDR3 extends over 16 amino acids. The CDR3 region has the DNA TGCGCCAGCAGCTTGCACGCAGGGGGAAACTACAATGAGCAGTTCTTC. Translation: CASSLHAGGNYNEQFF.

CDR3: CASSIRGPGSNTGELFF. CDR3 DNA: TGTGCCAGCAGTATCCGGGGGCCAGGGTCGAACACCGGGGAGCTGTTTTTT. V is TRBV6-1 and J is TRBJ2-2; D may correspond to TRBD1 or TRBD2 (6 bases each). Germline CDR1 and CDR2: MNHNS and SASEGT. The CDR3 has 17 residues. The ends were cut back, 5 bases at V and 0 bases at J, with 16 bases in the middle.

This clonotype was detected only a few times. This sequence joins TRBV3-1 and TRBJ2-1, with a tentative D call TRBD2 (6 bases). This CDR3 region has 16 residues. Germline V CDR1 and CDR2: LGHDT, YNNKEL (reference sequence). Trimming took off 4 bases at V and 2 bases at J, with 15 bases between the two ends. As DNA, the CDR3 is TGTGCCAGCAGCCCGGAACCTGCGGGAACCTACAATGAGCAGTTCTTC. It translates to CASSPEPAGTYNEQFF.

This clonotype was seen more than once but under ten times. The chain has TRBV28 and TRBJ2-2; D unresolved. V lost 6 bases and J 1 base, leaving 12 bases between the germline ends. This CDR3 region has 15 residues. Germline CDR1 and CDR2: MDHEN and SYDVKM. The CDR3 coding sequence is TGTGCCAGCAGCCCCGGTGGGGAGAACACCGGGGAGCTGTTTTTT. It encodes CASSPGGENTGELFF.

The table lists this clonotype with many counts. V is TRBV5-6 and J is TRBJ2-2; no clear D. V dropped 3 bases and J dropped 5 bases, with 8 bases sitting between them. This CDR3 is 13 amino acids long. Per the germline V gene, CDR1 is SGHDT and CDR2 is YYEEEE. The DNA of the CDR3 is TGTGCCAGCAGCTGGACCGATACCGGGGAGCTGTTTTTT. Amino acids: CASSWTDTGELFF.

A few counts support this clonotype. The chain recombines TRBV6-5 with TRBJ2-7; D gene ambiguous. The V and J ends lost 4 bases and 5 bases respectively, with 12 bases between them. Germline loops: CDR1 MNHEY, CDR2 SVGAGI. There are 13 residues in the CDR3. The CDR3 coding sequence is TGTGCCAGCAGTTTGGTAAGGCAGAACGAGCAGTACTTC. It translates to CASSLVRQNEQYF.

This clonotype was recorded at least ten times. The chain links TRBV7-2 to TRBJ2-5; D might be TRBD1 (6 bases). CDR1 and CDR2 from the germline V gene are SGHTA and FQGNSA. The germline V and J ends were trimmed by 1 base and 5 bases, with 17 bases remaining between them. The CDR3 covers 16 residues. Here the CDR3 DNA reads TGTGCCAGCAGCTTAGGCGTCAGGGGAAGGATTGAGACCCAGTACTTC. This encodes CASSLGVRGRIETQYF.

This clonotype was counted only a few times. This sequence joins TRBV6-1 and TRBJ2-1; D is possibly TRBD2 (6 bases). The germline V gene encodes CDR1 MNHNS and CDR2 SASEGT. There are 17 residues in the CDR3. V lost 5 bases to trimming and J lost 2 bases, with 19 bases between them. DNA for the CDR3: TGTGCCAGCAGTCGCGCAAGCGGGTCCCCCACCTACAATGAGCAGTTCTTC. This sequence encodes CASSRASGSPTYNEQFF.

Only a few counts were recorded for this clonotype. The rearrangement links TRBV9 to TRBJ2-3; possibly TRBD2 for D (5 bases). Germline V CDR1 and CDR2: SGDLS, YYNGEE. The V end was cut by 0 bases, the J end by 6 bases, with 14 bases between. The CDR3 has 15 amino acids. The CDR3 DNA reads TGTGCCAGCAGCGTAGATTTATCGGGGATGGATACGCAGTATTTT. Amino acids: CASSVDLSGMDTQYF.

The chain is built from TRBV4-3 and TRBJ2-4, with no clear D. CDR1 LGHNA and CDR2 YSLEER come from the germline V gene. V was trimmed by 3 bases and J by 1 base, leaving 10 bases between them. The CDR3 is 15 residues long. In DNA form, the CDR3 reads TGCGCCAGCAGCCATTCGACTTGGGCCAAAAACATTCAGTACTTC. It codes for CASSHSTWAKNIQYF.

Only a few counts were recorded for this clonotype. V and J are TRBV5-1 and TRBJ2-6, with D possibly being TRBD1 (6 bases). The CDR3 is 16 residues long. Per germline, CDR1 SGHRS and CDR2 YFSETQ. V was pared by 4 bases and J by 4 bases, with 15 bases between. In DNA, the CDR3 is TGCGCCAGCAGCACGTTAACAGGGTCCGGGGCCAACGTCCTGACTTTC. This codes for CASSTLTGSGANVLTF.

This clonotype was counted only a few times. The CDR3 loop is CASSLGSGDYNEQFF. DNA of the CDR3: TGTGCCAGCAGCTTAGGTAGCGGGGATTACAATGAGCAGTTCTTC. The rearrangement links TRBV7-9 to TRBJ2-1, with TRBD2 matching 8 bases. This CDR3 spans 15 amino acids. From germline, CDR1 is SEHNR and CDR2 FQNEAQ (reference sequence). The trim removed 1 base at V and 4 bases at J, leaving 3 bases unmatched. Using reference TRBV7-9 and TRBJ2-1 for the parts outside the CDR3, the full variable domain is DTGVSQNPRHKITKRGQNVTFRCDPISEHNRLYWYRQTLGQGPEFLTYFQNEAQLEKSRLLSDRFSAERPKGSFSTLEIQRTEQGDSAMYLCASSLGSGDYNEQFFGPGTRLTVL.

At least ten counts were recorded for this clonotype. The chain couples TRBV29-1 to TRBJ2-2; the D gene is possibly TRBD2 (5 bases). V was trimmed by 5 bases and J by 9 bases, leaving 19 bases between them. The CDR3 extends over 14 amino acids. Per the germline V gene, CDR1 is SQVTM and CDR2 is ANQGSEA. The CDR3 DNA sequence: TGCAGCGTTATACGGACTGACTCGGTCAGGGAGCTGTTTTTT. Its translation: CSVIRTDSVRELFF.

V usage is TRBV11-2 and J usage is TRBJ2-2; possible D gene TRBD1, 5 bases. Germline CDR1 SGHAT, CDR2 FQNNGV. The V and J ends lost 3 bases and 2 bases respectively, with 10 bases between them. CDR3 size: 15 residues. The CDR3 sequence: CASSFFGANTGELFF. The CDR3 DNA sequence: TGTGCCAGCAGCTTTTTTGGGGCCAACACCGGGGAGCTGTTTTTT.

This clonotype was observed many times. The DNA of the CDR3 is TGTGCCGGAAGAAAGGGGAGCCAGAACAATGAGCAGTTCTTC. Its translation is CAGRKGSQNNEQFF. This chain connects TRBV2 to TRBJ2-1; possibly TRBD1 or TRBD2 for D (5 bases each). With 11 bases removed from V and 5 bases from J, the gap between germline ends came to 19 bases. Germline V CDR1 and CDR2: SNHLY, FYNNEI. The CDR3 runs 14 residues.

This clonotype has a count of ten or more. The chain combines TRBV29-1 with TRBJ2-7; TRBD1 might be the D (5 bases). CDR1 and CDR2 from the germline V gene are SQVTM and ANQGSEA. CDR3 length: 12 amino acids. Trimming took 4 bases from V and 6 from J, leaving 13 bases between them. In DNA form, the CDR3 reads TGCAGCGTTGGCCAGGGAAGAGGCGAGCAGTACTTC. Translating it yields CSVGQGRGEQYF.

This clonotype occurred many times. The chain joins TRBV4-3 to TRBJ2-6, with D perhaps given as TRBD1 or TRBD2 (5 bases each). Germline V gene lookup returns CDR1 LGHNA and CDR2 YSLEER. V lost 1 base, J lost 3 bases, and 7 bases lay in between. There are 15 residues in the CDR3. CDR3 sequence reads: CASSQGGFGANVLTF. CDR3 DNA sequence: TGCGCCAGCAGCCAAGGGGGGTTTGGGGCCAACGTCCTGACTTTC.

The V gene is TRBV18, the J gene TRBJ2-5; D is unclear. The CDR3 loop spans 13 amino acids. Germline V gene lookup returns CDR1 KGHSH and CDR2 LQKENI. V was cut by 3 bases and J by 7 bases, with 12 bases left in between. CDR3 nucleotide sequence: TGTGCCAGCTCACCTCGACGGCCGGCGACCCAGTACTTC. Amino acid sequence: CASSPRRPATQYF. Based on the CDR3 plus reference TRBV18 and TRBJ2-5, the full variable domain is NAGVMQNPRHLVRRRGQEARLRCSPMKGHSHVYWYRQLPEEGLKFMVYLQKENIIDESGMPKERFSAEFPKEGPSILRIQQVVRGDSAAYFCASSPRRPATQYFGPGTRLLVL.

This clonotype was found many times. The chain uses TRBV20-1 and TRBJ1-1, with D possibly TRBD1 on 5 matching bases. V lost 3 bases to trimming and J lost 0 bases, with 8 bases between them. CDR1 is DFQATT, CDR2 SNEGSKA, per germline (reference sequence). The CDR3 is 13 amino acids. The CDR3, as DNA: TGCAGTGCTAGGGGGGTGGTGAACACTGAAGCTTTCTTT. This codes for CSARGVVNTEAFF.

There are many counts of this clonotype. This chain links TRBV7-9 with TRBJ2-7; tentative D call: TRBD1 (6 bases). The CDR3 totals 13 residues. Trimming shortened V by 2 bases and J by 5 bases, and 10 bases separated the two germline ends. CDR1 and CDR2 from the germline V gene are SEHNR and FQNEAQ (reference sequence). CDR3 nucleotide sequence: TGTGCCAGCAGCTTAACAGGGCGGGACGAGCAGTACTTC. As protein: CASSLTGRDEQYF.

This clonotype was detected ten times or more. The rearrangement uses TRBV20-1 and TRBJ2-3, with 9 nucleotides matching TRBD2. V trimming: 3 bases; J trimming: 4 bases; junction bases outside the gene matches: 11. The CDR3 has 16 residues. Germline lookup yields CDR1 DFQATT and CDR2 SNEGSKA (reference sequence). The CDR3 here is CSASGASGTPADTQYF. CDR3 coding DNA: TGCAGTGCTAGCGGCGCTAGCGGGACCCCTGCAGATACGCAGTATTTT.

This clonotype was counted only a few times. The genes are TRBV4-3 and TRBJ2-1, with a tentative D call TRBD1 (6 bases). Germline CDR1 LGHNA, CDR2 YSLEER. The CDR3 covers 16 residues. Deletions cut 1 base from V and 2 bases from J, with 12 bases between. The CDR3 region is CASSQGRGGPYNEQFF. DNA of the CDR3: TGCGCCAGCAGCCAAGGAAGAGGGGGTCCCTACAATGAGCAGTTCTTC.

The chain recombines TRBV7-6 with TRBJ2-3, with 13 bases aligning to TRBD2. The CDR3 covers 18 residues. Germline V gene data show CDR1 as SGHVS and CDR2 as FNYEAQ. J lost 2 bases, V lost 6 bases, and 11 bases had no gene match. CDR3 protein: CASRRTSGREGATDTQYF. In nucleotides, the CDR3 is TGTGCCAGCAGGCGGACTAGCGGGAGAGAGGGGGCCACAGATACGCAGTATTTT.

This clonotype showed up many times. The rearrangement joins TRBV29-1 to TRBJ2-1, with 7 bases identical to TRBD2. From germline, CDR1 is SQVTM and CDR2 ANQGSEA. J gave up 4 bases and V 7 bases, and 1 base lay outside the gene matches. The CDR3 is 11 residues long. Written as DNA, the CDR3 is TGCAGCGACGGGAGGTACAATGAGCAGTTCTTC. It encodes CSDGRYNEQFF.

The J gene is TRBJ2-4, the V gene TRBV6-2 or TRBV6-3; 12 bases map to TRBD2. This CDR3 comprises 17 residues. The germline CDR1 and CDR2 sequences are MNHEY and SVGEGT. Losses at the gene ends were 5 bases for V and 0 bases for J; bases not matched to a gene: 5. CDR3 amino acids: CASSPRLAGVAKNIQYF. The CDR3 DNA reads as TGTGCCAGCAGTCCAAGACTAGCGGGGGTAGCCAAAAACATTCAGTACTTC.

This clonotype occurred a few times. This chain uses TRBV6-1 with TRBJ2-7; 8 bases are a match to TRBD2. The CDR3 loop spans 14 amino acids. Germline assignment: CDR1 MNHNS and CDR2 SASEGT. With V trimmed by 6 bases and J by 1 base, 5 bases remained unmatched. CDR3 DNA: TGTGCCAGCAGCCGGGCTAGCGGGTCCTACGAGCAGTACTTC. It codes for CASSRASGSYEQYF.

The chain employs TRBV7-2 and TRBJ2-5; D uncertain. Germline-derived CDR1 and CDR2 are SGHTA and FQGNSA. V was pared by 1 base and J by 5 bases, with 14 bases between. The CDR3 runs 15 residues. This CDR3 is CASSLGPGGPETQYF. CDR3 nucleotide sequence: TGTGCCAGCAGCTTAGGCCCTGGTGGTCCGGAGACCCAGTACTTC. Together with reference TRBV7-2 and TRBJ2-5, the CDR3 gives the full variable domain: GAGVSQSPSNKVTEKGKDVELRCDPISGHTALYWYRQSLGQGLEFLIYFQGNSAPDKSGLPSDRFSAERTGGSVSTLTIQRTQQEDSAVYLCASSLGPGGPETQYFGPGTRLLVL.

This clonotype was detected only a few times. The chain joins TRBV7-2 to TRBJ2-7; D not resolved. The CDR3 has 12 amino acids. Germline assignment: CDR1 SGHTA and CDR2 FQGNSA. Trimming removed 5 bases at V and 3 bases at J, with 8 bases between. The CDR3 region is CASSKAGYEQYF. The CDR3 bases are TGTGCCAGCAGCAAGGCAGGCTACGAGCAGTACTTC.